This T cell receptor beta chain was captured by sequencing in a study of identical twins. Regarding the study as a whole: Twin pairs' shared out-of-frame alpha sequences were enriched in low generation probability. Findings came from cross-sectional statistics, without long-term follow-up of donors. Models came in too low on out-of-frame TCR alpha sharing in monozygotic twins.

Only healthy Caucasians were included as donors. Germline V gives CDR1 DFQATT, CDR2 SNEGSKA (reference sequence). J was trimmed by 13 bases and V by 3 bases; bases with no gene match: 21. This CDR3 comprises 17 residues. TCRdb passed the 5' RACE reads through MiXCR, listing each CDR3 protein once. The top ten hold roughly 3.9% of the sample, which has hundreds of thousands of distinct CDR3 sequences, around 7% seen once. This clonotype was counted only a few times. Its antigen remains unknown. These same records also appear under a second study, on yellow fever vaccine responses in identical twins.

What was sequenced was memory (CD45RO+) T cells sorted from blood. The TCR originated in a woman aged 18-35 years in good health. The chain links TRBV20-1 to TRBJ1-6; 7 nucleotides line up with TRBD1. CDR3 residues: CSASRGTLGQRTPPLHF. DNA of the CDR3: TGCAGTGCTAGCCGGGGGACTTTGGGACAGAGGACCCCTCCCCTCCACTTT.